These 11 T cell receptor beta chains originate from one sample sequenced in a study of blood T cell repertoires in COVID-19. Profiled with immunoSEQ multiplex PCR; TCRdb holds only in-frame clones, not every one. The sample yields over 250,000 clones, approximately 86% seen once. The sample comprised PBMCs or T cells enriched from blood (not recorded which). These receptors came from a young woman who had recovered from COVID-19.

This clone was picked up a small number of times. The gene calls are TRBV7-8 and TRBJ1-1; 8 bases are a match to TRBD1. V was clipped by 1 base and J by 6 bases; unmatched bases: 13. Germline V gene sequence: CDR1 SGHVS, CDR2 FQNEAQ. The CDR3 is made up of 17 amino acids. The CDR3 here is CASSLVGQGALRAEAFF. As DNA, the CDR3 is TGTGCCAGCAGCTTAGTCGGGCAGGGGGCGCTTCGGGCTGAAGCTTTCTTT.

This chain links TRBV9 with TRBJ1-4; D remains ambiguous. V was trimmed by 4 bases and J by 4 bases, leaving 11 bases between them. This CDR3 is 14 amino acids long. Per the germline V gene, CDR1 is SGDLS and CDR2 is YYNGEE. The CDR3 bases are TGTGCCAGCAGCCCTTGGGAGAATAATGAAAAACTGTTTTTT. Protein product: CASSPWENNEKLFF.

V is TRBV27 and J is TRBJ1-5; D ambiguous. This CDR3 spans 14 amino acids. The germline gives CDR1 MNHEY, CDR2 SMNVEV (reference sequence). Trimming left V 6 bases short and J 3 bases short, with 12 bases between. This chain's CDR3 is CASRPGDTNQPQHF. The CDR3 DNA is TGTGCCAGCAGACCGGGAGATACCAATCAGCCCCAGCATTTT.

Remarks on this clone: This sample includes further DNA sequences coding for the same CDR3. The CDR3 nucleotides are TGTGCCAGCAGCGTAGGGACAGGGACCTACGAGCAGTACTTC. The encoded protein is CASSVGTGTYEQYF. The rearrangement links TRBV9 to TRBJ2-7, with 8 bases aligning to TRBD1. The CDR3 contains 14 residues. Trimming at V came to 0 bases and at J to 2 bases, leaving 1 base not matched to a gene. Germline CDR1 SGDLS, CDR2 YYNGEE.

The chain uses TRBV3-1 (or the pseudogene TRBV3-2) and TRBJ2-7; 9 nucleotides align to TRBD1. Germline V gene data show CDR1 as LGHDT and CDR2 as YNNKEL (reference sequence). The CDR3 is 13 residues long. V was clipped by 2 bases and J by 10 bases; unmatched bases: 6. The CDR3 bases are TGTGCCAGCAGCCAAAGCCGACAGGGGGGCCAGTACTTC. Translated, it gives CASSQSRQGGQYF.

This clone was seen once. The chain has TRBV7-8 and TRBJ1-2; D uncertain. CDR1 is SGHVS, CDR2 FQNEAQ, per germline. Deletions cut 6 bases from V and 5 bases from J, with 13 bases between. CDR3 length equals 13 residues. The DNA of the CDR3 is TGTGCCAGCAGTCCCGGTGGAGGATATGGCTACACCTTC. Translated, it gives CASSPGGGYGYTF.

A remark on this clone: Other DNA sequences in the sample encode the same CDR3. This chain joins TRBV30 and TRBJ2-7, with unresolved D. V dropped 0 bases and J dropped 4 bases, with 7 bases sitting between them. CDR3 size: 12 residues. CDR1 and CDR2 from the germline V gene are GTSNPN and SVGIG (reference sequence). CDR3 amino acids: CAWSVSSYEQYF. CDR3 bases: TGTGCCTGGAGTGTGAGTAGTTACGAGCAGTACTTC. Variable domain in full (rest from reference TRBV30 and TRBJ2-7): SQTIHQWPATLVQPVGSPLSLECTVEGTSNPNLYWYRQAAGRGLQLLFYSVGIGQISSEVPQNLSASRPQDRQFILSSKKLLLSDSGFYLCAWSVSSYEQYFGPGTRLTVT.

The chain has TRBV5-1 and TRBJ2-1, with 8 nucleotides matching TRBD2. Germline-derived CDR1 and CDR2 are SGHRS and YFSETQ. Germline trimming cut 5 bases from V and 0 bases from J; bases unmatched to any gene: 4. The CDR3 has 15 residues. CDR3: CASRSSGSSYNEQFF. CDR3 DNA: TGCGCCAGCAGGTCCAGCGGGAGCTCCTACAATGAGCAGTTCTTC.

The chain uses TRBV24-1 and TRBJ2-5; 11 nucleotides align to TRBD2. J gave up 4 bases and V 8 bases, and 20 bases lay outside the gene matches. CDR3 length: 19 amino acids. Germline assignment: CDR1 KGHDR and CDR2 SFDVKD. DNA of the CDR3: TGTGCCACCACGATAAGGTATGGACTAGCGGGCACCTGGGGAGAGACCCAGTACTTC. This translates into CATTIRYGLAGTWGETQYF.

This clone has just a few counts. The chain uses TRBV2 and TRBJ2-1, with 13 bases aligning to TRBD2. After removal of 2 bases from V and 8 bases from J, the junction contained 15 bases not matched to a gene. This CDR3 spans 19 amino acids. In germline, CDR1 is SNHLY, CDR2 FYNNEI. The DNA for the CDR3 is TGTGCCAGCAGTGAATTAGGGACTAGCGGGACTTCAGTTTGGGATGAGCAGTTCTTC. Protein sequence: CASSELGTSGTSVWDEQFF.

This chain connects TRBV7-2 to TRBJ2-3; TRBD2 matches at 8 bases. This CDR3 comprises 15 residues. V lost 2 bases, J lost 2 bases, and 3 bases stayed unmatched. Germline CDR1 and CDR2: SGHTA and FQGNSA. CDR3 DNA sequence: TGTGCCAGCAGCTTAACCGGACTAGCCACAGATACGCAGTATTTT. It yields the protein CASSLTGLATDTQYF.